These T cell receptor beta chains were read from a single sample in a study of chemoradiotherapy in HPV16-positive cancers. The protocol was immunoSEQ multiplex PCR, while the TCRdb copy is restricted to in-frame clones and leaves out a portion. This repertoire shows about 29,000 clones, 91% found once; its top ten account for around 20%. Material: blood, obtained from a patient who underwent chemoradiotherapy. These receptor sequences come from a human donor with HPV-associated anogenital cancer. Both conserved end residues are part of each CDR3. The D gene is left open where the match is weak. Clone size is given for some rows only: seen once, a few or many times, or a class if the clone is expanded.

j_gene | d_gene | v_gene | abundance | CDR3nt | CDR3aa
TRBJ2-3 | NA | TRBV25-1 | NA | TGTGCCAGCAGTGGAGGGGCCGGTAGGTTCCCGGGCACAGATACGCAGTATTTT | CASSGGAGRFPGTDTQYF
TRBJ1-3 | NA | TRBV6-1 | NA | TGTGCCAGCAGTGAAGTGGGGGGCGGAAACACCATATATTTT | CASSEVGGGNTIYF
TRBJ2-5 | NA | TRBV7-9 | once | TGTGCCAGCAGCTTGGGAAACCAAGAGACCCAGTACTTC | CASSLGNQETQYF
TRBJ1-4 | NA | TRBV19 | NA | TGTGCCAGTAGTATAGATCACGGGAACTGGCCCACAACTAATGAAAAACTGTTTTTT | CASSIDHGNWPTTNEKLFF
TRBJ2-7 | NA | TRBV27 | once | TGTGCCAGCAGTTTGGACTCCCCAGTCTACGAGCAGTACTTC | CASSLDSPVYEQYF
TRBJ1-2 | TRBD1 | TRBV10-3 | NA | TGTGCCATCGGGGACAGAAAGTTCCCGAACTGTTGCACCTTC | CAIGDRKFPNCCTF
TRBJ2-5 | NA | TRBV18 | NA | TGTGCCAGCTCACCATATGGCAGAGAGGAGACCCAGTACTTC | CASSPYGREETQYF
TRBJ2-2 | TRBD2 | TRBV9 | NA | TGTGCCAGCAGCGTGATAGGGGCTAGCGGGGCCGGGGAGCTGTTTTTT | CASSVIGASGAGELFF
TRBJ1-5 | TRBD1 | TRBV6-1 | NA | TGTGCCAGCAGATCGACAGGGGCGGTCCAGCCCCAGCATTTT | CASRSTGAVQPQHF
TRBJ2-5 | TRBD1 | TRBV4-2 | NA | TGTGCCAGCAGCCAACCGACAGGGCGGCAAGAGACCCAGTACTTC | CASSQPTGRQETQYF
TRBJ2-7 | TRBD2 | TRBV11-2 | once | TGTGCCAGCAGCGTAGGACTAGCGGTAAGCTCCTACGAGCAGTACTTC | CASSVGLAVSSYEQYF
TRBJ2-7 | TRBD1 | TRBV28 | NA | TGTGCCAGCAGATCGCCTGCGGGACAGGGTTACGAGCAGTACTTC | CASRSPAGQGYEQYF
TRBJ2-5 | NA | TRBV2 | NA | TGTGCCACCAGACAGAAAGAGACCCAGTACTTC | CATRQKETQYF
TRBJ2-7 | NA | TRBV28 | NA | TGTGCCAGCAGCCCCGGGGATGGGAGGCCAGGGCAGTACTTC | CASSPGDGRPGQYF
TRBJ2-2 | NA | TRBV1 | NA | TGCACCAGCAGCCAAACAGGAGGGAGGGCCCTAACGAACACCGGGGAGCTGTTTTTT | CTSSQTGGRALTNTGELFF
TRBJ2-1 | TRBD2 | TRBV5-1 | NA | TGCGCCAGCAGCCATACGGGACTAGCCGCCATGAGCTCCTACAATGAGCAGTTCTTC | CASSHTGLAAMSSYNEQFF
TRBJ1-2 | NA | TRBV6-5 | NA | TGTGCCAGCAGTTACTCATTGGACAGCAGTTATGGCTACACCTTC | CASSYSLDSSYGYTF
TRBJ1-1 | NA | TRBV19 | NA | TGTGCCACTTCCCGTCGGACGGAGGGGGACACTGAAGCTTTCTTT | CATSRRTEGDTEAFF
TRBJ2-3 | NA | TRBV5-1 | NA | TGCGCCAGCAGCATGTCCCAGGGAGCCACAGATACGCAGTATTTT | CASSMSQGATDTQYF
TRBJ1-2 | TRBD1 | TRBV2 | NA | TGTGCCAGCAGGCACGACTCGGGTCCCCTCTTCAGGGGGGGCTACACCTTC | CASRHDSGPLFRGGYTF
TRBJ1-1 | TRBD1 | TRBV7-8 | NA | TGTGCCAGCAGCTTAGGACAGGGGAAGATCACTGAAGCTTTCTTT | CASSLGQGKITEAFF
TRBJ1-6 | NA | TRBV7-2 | NA | TGTGCCAGCAGCTTAAGAGAACCCCAGGACGATTCACCCCTCCACTTT | CASSLREPQDDSPLHF
TRBJ2-3 | TRBD2 | TRBV2 | NA | TGTGCCAGCAGCCTGCTAGCGGGGGGAGGAGATACGCAGTATTTT | CASSLLAGGGDTQYF
TRBJ2-3 | NA | TRBV6-6 | NA | TGTGCCAGCAGCTGGGGTCCAGATACGCAGTATTTT | CASSWGPDTQYF
TRBJ1-6 | NA | TRBV19 | NA | TGTGCCAGTAGTATAGATGGGGCCAATTCACCCCTCCACTTT | CASSIDGANSPLHF
TRBJ2-6 | NA | TRBV27 | NA | TGTGCCAGCAGTTTATGGGAGGGGGGCTCTGGGGCCAACGTCCTGACTTTC | CASSLWEGGSGANVLTF
TRBJ2-2 | TRBD2 | TRBV19 | few | TGTGCCAGTAGCACTAGCGGGATAGGGGAGCTGTTTTTT | CASSTSGIGELFF
TRBJ2-7 | NA | TRBV15 | NA | TGTGCCACCAGCAGAGATCGGGCGGCCTACGAGCAGTACTTC | CATSRDRAAYEQYF
TRBJ2-1 | NA | TRBV5-4 | NA | TGTGCCAGCAGCTTGGATAGGCCGGACAATGAGCAGTTCTTC | CASSLDRPDNEQFF
TRBJ2-2 | NA | TRBV6-5 | NA | TGTGCCAGCAGTTACATGCAGGCCCGCACCGGGGAGCTGTTTTTT | CASSYMQARTGELFF
TRBJ2-7 | NA | TRBV15 | once | TGTGCCACCAGCAGAATTGTTCACAGGGGACAGCGGGAGTTCCTCGAGCAGTACTTC | CATSRIVHRGQREFLEQYF
TRBJ2-1 | TRBD2 | TRBV18 | NA | TGTGCCAGCTCACCAGGCCTAGCGGGAACCTCCTACAATGAGCAGTTCTTC | CASSPGLAGTSYNEQFF
TRBJ1-1 | NA | TRBV4-3 | NA | TGCGCCAGCAGCCAGTCGAGGGGCGCGTGGACTGAAGCTTTCTTT | CASSQSRGAWTEAFF
TRBJ2-7 | TRBD2 | TRBV27 | few | TGTGCCAGCAGTACAGCCTGGGGGCTAGCGGGATCCTACGAGCAATACTTC | CASSTAWGLAGSYEQYF
TRBJ1-1 | NA | TRBV27 | medium-sized | TGTGCCAGCACCCTATCCCCCTTAGGGAACACTGAAGCTTTCTTT | CASTLSPLGNTEAFF
TRBJ2-3 | TRBD2 | TRBV6-5 | NA | TGTGCCAGCAAAGCGCGCCCCGGGGGGACAGATACGCAGTATTTT | CASKARPGGTDTQYF
TRBJ1-1 | NA | TRBV20-1 | NA | TGCAGTGTTCGTAGGGAAAAAGCTTTCTTT | CSVRREKAFF
TRBJ2-2 | TRBD1 | TRBV5-1 | once | TGCGCCAGCAGCCAGGGACAGAGTCCCGACACCGGGGAGCTGTTTTTT | CASSQGQSPDTGELFF
TRBJ1-1 | NA | TRBV4-1 | NA | TGCGCCAGCAGCCAAGATCCAGGAGTTAAAACTGAAGCTTTCTTT | CASSQDPGVKTEAFF
TRBJ1-3 | NA | TRBV9 | NA | TGTGCCAGCAGCCCAAGCTCTGGAAACACCATATATTTT | CASSPSSGNTIYF
TRBJ1-4 | TRBD1 | TRBV2 | few | TGTGCCAGCAGTGTGGACAGGGCTAATGAAAAACTGTTTTTT | CASSVDRANEKLFF
TRBJ2-7 | TRBD2 | TRBV27 | few | TGTGCCAGCAGTTTCAGCGGGACCGACGAGCAGTACTTC | CASSFSGTDEQYF
TRBJ1-2 | NA | TRBV5-6 | NA | TGTGCCAGCAGCGCCGGAGTGGGCTACACCTTC | CASSAGVGYTF
TRBJ2-3 | TRBD2 | TRBV5-6 | NA | TGTGCCAGCAGCCCGGGACTAGCGGCCTGGGATACGCAGTATTTT | CASSPGLAAWDTQYF
TRBJ1-1 | NA | TRBV5-1 | NA | TGCGCCAGTAGACCGACAGGCCCGGAGGGCGAAGCTTTCTTT | CASRPTGPEGEAFF
TRBJ2-1 | NA | TRBV28 | NA | TGTGCCAGCAAATTGAGGGGGTCCTACAATGAGCAGTTCTTC | CASKLRGSYNEQFF
TRBJ1-2 | TRBD1 | TRBV5-1 | few | TGCGCCAGCAGCGTGGGACAGGGAGGGTATGGCTACACCTTC | CASSVGQGGYGYTF
TRBJ1-4 | NA | TRBV28 | NA | TGTGCCAGCAGTTTTGCGGGCAGGAACGATGAAAAACTGTTTTTT | CASSFAGRNDEKLFF
TRBJ2-7 | TRBD2 | TRBV7-9 | NA | TGTGCCAGCAGCCCTACTCCGGGACTAGCGGGAGGGACCAGCGAGCAGTACTTC | CASSPTPGLAGGTSEQYF
TRBJ1-1 | NA | TRBV30 | NA | TGTGCCTGGAGTCTCGGGGGTGATACTGAAGCTTTCTTT | CAWSLGGDTEAFF
TRBJ1-1 | NA | TRBV7-9 | NA | TGTGCCAGCAGACCGGACAGGAACACTGAAGCTTTCTTT | CASRPDRNTEAFF